The next 2 T cell receptor beta chains were all read from a single sample in a study of regulatory T cells in long-lasting Graves disease. CDR3 regions were amplified by Arm-PCR using iRepertoire HTBI primers to build TCR beta libraries. TCRdb processed the multiplex PCR reads anew with MiXCR; each CDR3 protein has one entry. Altogether roughly 420,000 distinct CDR3 sequences are present, around 13% being singletons, with the ten largest covering 17%. Time point noted: newly diagnosed GD, antithyroid drugs for less than 3 months. The TCR library was made from RNA extracted from PBMCs. The sample was also reused in another study, on T cells in Graves' hyperthyroidism and ophthalmopathy.

The input for sequencing was peripheral blood mononuclear cells (PBMCs), taken at new diagnosis, from a patient treated with antithyroid drugs. The receptor set was obtained from a woman aged 50 to 65 with Graves disease.

The chain employs TRBV28 and TRBJ2-7, with a tentative D call TRBD1 (5 bases). Germline CDR1 and CDR2: MDHEN and SYDVKM. The V gene lost 5 bases and the J gene lost 0 bases, with 17 bases spanning the gap. The CDR3 is 16 amino acids. The DNA of the CDR3 is TGTGCCAGCAGTCCCCTTTGGGGCTCCAGCTCCTACGAGCAGTACTTC. Its protein is CASSPLWGSSSYEQYF.

This chain connects TRBV29-1 to TRBJ2-1; D is perhaps TRBD1 or TRBD2 (5 bases each). Germline V gene sequence: CDR1 SQVTM, CDR2 ANQGSEA. CDR3 length: 16 residues. Trimming took off 4 bases at V and 4 bases at J, with 20 bases between the two ends. In nucleotides, the CDR3 is TGCAGCGTTGCGGGGCAGGGTGGTCGCTGGTACAATGAGCAGTTCTTC. Translating gives CSVAGQGGRWYNEQFF.